Listed below are T cell receptor beta chains from one sample, sequenced in a study of T cell responses to AZD1222 COVID-19 vaccine. Profiled with immunoSEQ multiplex PCR; TCRdb holds only in-frame clones, not every one. The data hold under 150,000 clones, with about 92% observed a single time. This specimen consisted of peripheral blood, obtained on day 0 of AZD1222 vaccination. The receptor source for this set is an adult in good health. Both conserved end residues are part of each CDR3. Each record gives: V gene, J gene, CDR3 protein.

>TRBV18|TRBJ2-3
CASSLTAGQSTDTQYF
>TRBV6-2/TRBV6-3|TRBJ1-1
CASSYPEWRNTEAFF
>TRBV9|TRBJ1-2
CASSDSLRGSGGYTF
>TRBV19|TRBJ1-1
CASTPTTSSYAFF
>TRBV7-9|TRBJ2-7
CASSLRGTVGEQYF
>TRBV19|TRBJ2-7
CASSDPGRTYEQYF
>TRBV9|TRBJ1-4
CASSLTRGGTNEKLFF
>TRBV5-1|TRBJ1-2
CASSLDGQLYGYTF
>TRBV19|TRBJ1-2
CASSKRGQNIYGYTF
>TRBV3-1/TRBV3-2|TRBJ1-2
CASSPAPSKGGYTF
>TRBV12-3/TRBV12-4|TRBJ2-7
CASSLLYEQYF
>TRBV2|TRBJ1-3
CASSGEGDLAGNTIYF
>TRBV4-1|TRBJ1-1
CASSPNPGGGTEAFF
>TRBV27|TRBJ2-5
CASRSRGGPETQYF
>TRBV7-3|TRBJ2-5
CASSLNGGEFQETQYF
>TRBV3-1/TRBV3-2|TRBJ1-2
CASSQEKSYGYTF
>TRBV5-1|TRBJ1-4
CASSLEGRGRVFGSNEKLFF
>TRBV19|TRBJ1-3
CASSKRSSRDRATRNTIYF
>TRBV7-9|TRBJ2-3
CASSNTDTQYF
>TRBV2|TRBJ1-6
CAARTGEHNSPLHF
>TRBV18|TRBJ1-1
CASSRLEDTEAFF
>TRBV7-6|TRBJ2-1
CASSPGGSGDISEQFF
>TRBV5-1|TRBJ2-7
CASSLGGGASSYEQYF
>TRBV13|TRBJ2-3
CASSFADYTDTQYF
>TRBV3-1/TRBV3-2|TRBJ2-5
CASTPGGQAGGYETQYF
>TRBV7-2|TRBJ1-1
CASSLGGMNTEAFF
>TRBV2|TRBJ2-2
CASTKTSGAHTGELFF
>TRBV4-3|TRBJ1-4
CASSQDRTAEKLFF
>TRBV18|TRBJ2-7
CASSPGLAVSYEQYF
>TRBV6-2/TRBV6-3|TRBJ2-5
CASSLLWETQYF
>TRBV4-3|TRBJ2-7
CASSQDDTGAYEQYF
>TRBV7-8|TRBJ2-5
CASNLGLTLRRETQYF
>TRBV6-4|TRBJ2-7
CASLRYSSSYEQYF
>TRBV19|TRBJ2-3
CASSPRGQIDTQYF
>TRBV24-1|TRBJ2-5
CATSGTSGKETQYF
>TRBV12-5|TRBJ2-7
CASGLVSGYEQYF
>TRBV6-6|TRBJ1-3
CASTRTGEGNTIYF
>TRBV5-1|TRBJ2-1
CASSLVDSYNEQFF
>TRBV9|TRBJ2-3
CASRQEGDTQYF
>TRBV7-9|TRBJ2-1
CASSDRVDEQFF
>TRBV5-1|TRBJ2-3
CASSSWTGGTDTQYF
>TRBV2|TRBJ2-7
CASSYGQSLSSYEQYF
>TRBV30|TRBJ2-5
CAWSIWTQETQYF
>TRBV19|TRBJ2-5
CASSQGKETQYF
>TRBV5-1|TRBJ2-3
CASSRNREFSTDTQYF
>TRBV13|TRBJ1-5
CASSQGRGSNQPQHF